These 31 T cell receptor beta chains came from one sample sequenced in a study of post-analysis software for immune sequencing data. Tagging with unique molecular identifiers was a feature of the TCR beta cDNA libraries. TCRdb re-called the PCR reads through MiXCR, storing one row per CDR3 protein. In the table there are 700,000 to 800,000 distinct CDR3 sequences, 25% to 30% of which are singletons. Overall study results and limits: Controls had lower frequencies than patients of five or six TRBV segments, which included TRBV5-6, TRBV5-1 and TRBV20-1.

The antigens for these receptors are not known. Sequencing was done on a sample of blood. The receptors derive from a girl aged 10 to 17 with multiple sclerosis.

The chain carries TRBV6-2 or TRBV6-3 and TRBJ2-1; D unresolved. With 8 bases removed from V and 0 bases from J, the gap between germline ends came to 11 bases. From germline, CDR1 is MNHEY and CDR2 SVGEGT. This CDR3 spans 14 amino acids. Here the CDR3 DNA reads TGTGCCAGCGGCTACATGAGCTCCTACAATGAGCAGTTCTTC. It translates to CASGYMSSYNEQFF.

This clonotype turned up a few times. CDR3 region: CASSQDMNIQYF. The CDR3 bases are TGTGCCAGCAGCCAAGATATGAACATTCAGTACTTC. This chain joins TRBV3-1 and TRBJ2-4; no reliable D call. There are 12 residues in the CDR3. Germline V gene sequence: CDR1 LGHDT, CDR2 YNNKEL (reference sequence). Trimming stripped 0 bases from V and 7 bases from J, with 4 bases between.

The CDR3 region has the DNA TGTGCCAGCAGCGTGGAGGAGACCCCGTACTTC. It translates to CASSVEETPYF. The chain is built from TRBV9 and TRBJ2-7; D might be TRBD2 (5 bases). In germline, CDR1 is SGDLS, CDR2 YYNGEE. V was trimmed by 2 bases and J by 12 bases, leaving 12 bases between them. The CDR3 covers 11 residues.

The chain joins TRBV28 to TRBJ2-7; D unclear. The CDR3 consists of 13 residues. Trimming stripped 3 bases from V and 4 bases from J, with 10 bases between. Germline assignment: CDR1 MDHEN and CDR2 SYDVKM. The CDR3 DNA follows: TGTGCCAGCAGTTTCCCCCATTCTTACGAGCAGTACTTC. This gives the protein CASSFPHSYEQYF.

This clonotype was counted a few times. This chain uses TRBV20-1 with TRBJ1-2; the D gene is possibly TRBD1 (5 bases). The germline V gene has CDR1 DFQATT and CDR2 SNEGSKA (reference sequence). V lost 7 bases, J lost 7 bases, and 19 bases lay in between. This CDR3 has 13 amino acids. CDR3: CSGKLTGEGGYTF. The CDR3 DNA sequence: TGCAGTGGCAAGCTCACGGGGGAGGGTGGCTACACCTTC.

The genes are TRBV7-2 and TRBJ2-1; D is unresolved. The CDR3 runs 13 residues. V dropped 5 bases and J dropped 0 bases, with 5 bases sitting between them. Per the germline V gene, CDR1 is SGHTA and CDR2 is FQGNSA. The CDR3 coding sequence is TGTGCCAGCAGCCCCGCCTCCTACAATGAGCAGTTCTTC. Its protein product is CASSPASYNEQFF.

This rearrangement joins TRBV4-3 to TRBJ2-1, with no clear D. Germline V gene lookup returns CDR1 LGHNA and CDR2 YSLEER. There are 13 residues in the CDR3. V was shortened by 1 base and J by 9 bases, with 10 bases between the two germline ends. CDR3 in DNA: TGCGCCAGCAGCCAAGGAGCACTGGGTGAGCAGTTCTTC. It specifies CASSQGALGEQFF.

The rearrangement uses TRBV28 and TRBJ1-1, with no clear D. This CDR3 is 14 amino acids long. Trimming removed 5 bases from V and 0 bases from J, with 10 bases in between. From germline, CDR1 is MDHEN and CDR2 SYDVKM. The CDR3 DNA is TGTGCCAGCAGTCCCCACACCATGAACACTGAAGCTTTCTTT. Its protein is CASSPHTMNTEAFF.

In its sample, this clonotype was seen a few times. CDR3 DNA: TGTGCCAGCAGTTTAATGGTTGAGGGTGGGACCCAGTACTTC. It is translated as CASSLMVEGGTQYF. V usage is TRBV27 and J usage is TRBJ2-5; a possible D gene is TRBD2 (5 bases). Trimming cost V 2 bases and J 7 bases, with 14 bases left between them. CDR3 length: 14 amino acids. Germline V gene sequence: CDR1 MNHEY, CDR2 SMNVEV (reference sequence).

At least ten counts were recorded for this clonotype. An end of the junction differs from the germline gene, which may be a read error. CDR3 nucleotides: TGTGCCAGCAGTTACCAAGAGACCCAGTACTTC. This translates into CASSYQETQYF. V and J are TRBV5-1 and TRBJ2-5; D not certain. CDR1 and CDR2 (germline): SGHRS, YFSETQ. There are 11 residues in the CDR3.

The sample holds a few counts of this clonotype. The chain couples TRBV12-3 or TRBV12-4 to TRBJ2-5, with 8 bases matching TRBD1. The CDR3 runs to 16 residues. J gave up 1 base and V 3 bases, and 7 bases lay outside the gene matches. The CDR3 DNA is TGTGCCAGCAGTTTTTTGACAGGGGTAGGCCAAGAGACCCAGTACTTC. It specifies CASSFLTGVGQETQYF.

Remarks on this clonotype: One junction end does not reproduce the germline sequence, and a read error may be involved. This rearrangement joins TRBV2 to TRBJ2-7, with 13 bases matching TRBD2. The CDR3 loop spans 19 amino acids. CDR1 is SNHLY, CDR2 FYNNEI, per germline. CDR3 nucleotide sequence: TGTGTCAGCAGGATCTACGACGGCCAACTAGCGGGAGGGAGTGTCGAGCAGTACTTC. Amino acid sequence: CVSRIYDGQLAGGSVEQYF.

This sequence joins TRBV29-1 and TRBJ2-3, with D maybe TRBD2 (6 bases). V was clipped by 4 bases and J by 6 bases, with 17 bases between them. The CDR3 runs to 14 residues. Germline V gene data show CDR1 as SQVTM and CDR2 as ANQGSEA. The CDR3 here is CSVARDSAGDTQYF. CDR3 sequence (DNA): TGCAGCGTTGCCCGGGACTCCGCCGGCGATACGCAGTATTTT.

The V call is TRBV7-2, the J call TRBJ2-5; D assignment may be TRBD1 or TRBD2 (5 bases each). The CDR3 contains 15 residues. Trimming shortened V by 5 bases and J by 5 bases, and 18 bases separated the two germline ends. Germline V lookup: CDR1 SGHTA, CDR2 FQGNSA. The CDR3 coding sequence is TGTGCCAGCAGCCCGATCCCGGGGACGCTGGAGACCCAGTACTTC. It encodes CASSPIPGTLETQYF.

J is TRBJ2-4 and V is TRBV5-1; D not resolved. TRBJ2-7 matches the DNA end more closely, so the J call is doubtful. This CDR3 is 14 amino acids long. Germline CDR1 and CDR2: SGHRS and YFSETQ. CDR3 loop: CASSLELEGYEQYF. The DNA of the CDR3 is TGCGCCAGCAGCTTGGAGCTCGAAGGATACGAGCAGTACTTC.

The V and J genes are TRBV20-1 and TRBJ1-2; D possibly corresponds to TRBD1 (6 bases). Trimming removed 6 bases at V and 8 bases at J, with 16 bases between. The CDR3 is 12 amino acids. Germline loops: CDR1 DFQATT, CDR2 SNEGSKA (reference sequence). The CDR3 bases are TGCAGTGCCCGACGGGGGCAAAGCGGCTACACCTTC. This gives the protein CSARRGQSGYTF.

This chain uses TRBV7-9 with TRBJ2-4, with TRBD2 as a possible D gene (5 bases). V was clipped by 4 bases and J by 3 bases, with 10 bases between them. The CDR3 runs to 14 residues. The germline V gene has CDR1 SEHNR and CDR2 FQNEAQ (reference sequence). Here the CDR3 reads CASSSEGVKNIQYF. DNA for the CDR3: TGTGCCAGCAGCTCCGAGGGAGTCAAAAACATTCAGTACTTC.

The gene calls are TRBV28 and TRBJ2-3, with D unresolved. Germline lookup yields CDR1 MDHEN and CDR2 SYDVKM. V was shortened by 8 bases and J by 2 bases, with 11 bases between the two germline ends. This CDR3 is 13 amino acids long. DNA of the CDR3: TGTGCCAGCCTGGGCGGAAACACAGATACGCAGTATTTT. Translation: CASLGGNTDTQYF.

The chain recombines TRBV15 with TRBJ1-2, with D maybe TRBD1 (5 bases). CDR3 length: 16 amino acids. V lost 7 bases and J lost 2, with 20 bases in between. Looked up from germline, CDR1 is LNHNV and CDR2 is YYDKDF (reference sequence). The CDR3 DNA follows: TGTGCCACCACATTAACCGGGGGAGTATTGAACTATGGCTACACCTTC. This gives the protein CATTLTGGVLNYGYTF.

This clonotype was counted only a few times. The chain carries TRBV10-3 and TRBJ1-1, with D unresolved. The V gene's germline CDR1 is ENHRY and CDR2 SYGVKD. With 1 base removed from V and 0 bases from J, the gap between germline ends came to 6 bases. This CDR3 contains 14 residues. The CDR3 DNA reads TGTGCCATCAGTGAGTTAGGTGTGAACACTGAAGCTTTCTTT. This encodes CAISELGVNTEAFF.

This clonotype was picked up a small number of times. The rearrangement links TRBV5-1 to TRBJ1-1; TRBD1 aligns across 7 bases. J was trimmed by 1 base and V by 4 bases; bases with no gene match: 7. CDR3 length equals 15 residues. In germline, CDR1 is SGHRS, CDR2 YFSETQ. DNA for the CDR3: TGCGCCAGCAGCATGGACAGGTTACCGAACACTGAAGCTTTCTTT. As protein: CASSMDRLPNTEAFF.

The chain recombines TRBV9 with TRBJ2-5; 11 bases are a match to TRBD2. Germline CDR1 is SGDLS and CDR2 is YYNGEE. The CDR3 consists of 15 residues. V trimming: 4 bases; J trimming: 11 bases; junction bases outside the gene matches: 13. In nucleotides, the CDR3 is TGTGCCAGCAGCCCCGCAGGACTAGCGGGTAATGAGCAGTACTTC. It translates to CASSPAGLAGNEQYF.

This clonotype occurred a few times. The chain employs TRBV11-2 and TRBJ2-1; the match to TRBD1 covers 10 bases. This CDR3 is 14 amino acids long. Trimming cost V 2 bases and J 14 bases; bases outside gene matches: 9. CDR1 and CDR2 (germline): SGHAT, FQNNGV. CDR3 protein: CASSLSSRDRGKFF. Here the CDR3 DNA reads TGTGCCAGCAGCTTAAGTTCAAGGGACAGGGGAAAGTTCTTC.

This rearrangement joins TRBV20-1 to TRBJ2-7, with D perhaps TRBD1 (6 bases). V was trimmed by 3 bases and J by 3 bases, leaving 15 bases between them. The length of the CDR3 is 14 residues. Germline V gene data show CDR1 as DFQATT and CDR2 as SNEGSKA (reference sequence). The CDR3 here is CSASPWLGGYEQYF. The CDR3, as DNA: TGCAGTGCTAGTCCCTGGCTAGGGGGCTACGAGCAGTACTTC.

The chain has TRBV7-2 and TRBJ2-1, with D possibly TRBD2 on 5 matching bases. The CDR3 is made up of 12 amino acids. Germline assignment: CDR1 SGHTA and CDR2 FQGNSA. V was pared by 8 bases and J by 14 bases, with 19 bases between. The CDR3 loop reads CASRQSGYTKFF. The CDR3 bases are TGTGCCAGCCGCCAGTCGGGGTATACTAAGTTCTTC.

This clonotype has more than one count but fewer than ten. V and J are TRBV20-1 and TRBJ1-2; D gene unclear. Looked up from germline, CDR1 is DFQATT and CDR2 is SNEGSKA (reference sequence). The CDR3 runs to 13 residues. Trimming removed 3 bases from V and 5 bases from J, with 13 bases in between. CDR3 bases: TGCAGTGCTAGGGCTCGAAACGGATATGGCTACACCTTC. It translates to CSARARNGYGYTF.

This clonotype turned up a few times. This chain links TRBV20-1 with TRBJ2-1; possibly TRBD1 or TRBD2 for D (5 bases each). Deletions cut 3 bases from V and 5 bases from J, with 14 bases between. CDR1 and CDR2 (germline): DFQATT, SNEGSKA (reference sequence). This CDR3 contains 14 residues. For the CDR3, the DNA is TGCAGTGCTAGTGTCCGGGGACGGAACAATGAGCAGTTCTTC. As protein: CSASVRGRNNEQFF.

This clonotype was counted only a few times. The chain is built from TRBV12-3 or TRBV12-4 and TRBJ2-1; 10 bases match TRBD2. This CDR3 is built from 14 residues. Germline trimming cut 7 bases from V and 6 bases from J; bases unmatched to any gene: 6. In DNA form, the CDR3 reads TGTGCCAGCACTACCGGGACTAGCGTCAATGAGCAGTTCTTC. Translating gives CASTTGTSVNEQFF.

This clonotype was observed a few times. The DNA of the CDR3 is TGTGCCAGCAGGTGGGAGGGTGAAAAACTGTTTTTT. Translated: CASRWEGEKLFF. The chain recombines TRBV28 with TRBJ1-4; D gene uncertain. The V end lost 6 bases, the J end lost 7 bases, and 9 bases lay between the germline ends. Germline V CDR1 and CDR2: MDHEN, SYDVKM. This CDR3 has 12 residues.

This clonotype has a handful of counts. The chain combines TRBV9 with TRBJ2-2; D is uncertain. This CDR3 is 15 amino acids long. From germline, CDR1 is SGDLS and CDR2 YYNGEE. The ends were cut back, 1 base at V and 4 bases at J, with 11 bases in the middle. CDR3 region: CASSVSSDGTGELFF. The CDR3 DNA reads TGTGCCAGCAGCGTATCCAGCGATGGCACCGGGGAGCTGTTTTTT. Variable domain in full (rest from reference TRBV9 and TRBJ2-2): DSGVTQTPKHLITATGQRVTLRCSPRSGDLSVYWYQQSLDQGLQFLIQYYNGEERAKGNILERFSAQQFPDLHSELNLSSLELGDSALYFCASSVSSDGTGELFFGEGSRLTVL.

Details on this clonotype: A much larger clonotype is one base distant, so this may be a read error. The rearrangement joins TRBV29-1 to TRBJ2-5; D not resolved. This CDR3 comprises 13 residues. Germline CDR1 reads SQVTM; CDR2 reads ANQGSEA. Trimming removed 4 bases from V and 5 bases from J, with 14 bases in between. The CDR3 sequence is CSVGIGGVETQYF. CDR3 coding DNA: TGCAGCGTTGGGATAGGTGGCGTGGAGACCCAGTACTTC.